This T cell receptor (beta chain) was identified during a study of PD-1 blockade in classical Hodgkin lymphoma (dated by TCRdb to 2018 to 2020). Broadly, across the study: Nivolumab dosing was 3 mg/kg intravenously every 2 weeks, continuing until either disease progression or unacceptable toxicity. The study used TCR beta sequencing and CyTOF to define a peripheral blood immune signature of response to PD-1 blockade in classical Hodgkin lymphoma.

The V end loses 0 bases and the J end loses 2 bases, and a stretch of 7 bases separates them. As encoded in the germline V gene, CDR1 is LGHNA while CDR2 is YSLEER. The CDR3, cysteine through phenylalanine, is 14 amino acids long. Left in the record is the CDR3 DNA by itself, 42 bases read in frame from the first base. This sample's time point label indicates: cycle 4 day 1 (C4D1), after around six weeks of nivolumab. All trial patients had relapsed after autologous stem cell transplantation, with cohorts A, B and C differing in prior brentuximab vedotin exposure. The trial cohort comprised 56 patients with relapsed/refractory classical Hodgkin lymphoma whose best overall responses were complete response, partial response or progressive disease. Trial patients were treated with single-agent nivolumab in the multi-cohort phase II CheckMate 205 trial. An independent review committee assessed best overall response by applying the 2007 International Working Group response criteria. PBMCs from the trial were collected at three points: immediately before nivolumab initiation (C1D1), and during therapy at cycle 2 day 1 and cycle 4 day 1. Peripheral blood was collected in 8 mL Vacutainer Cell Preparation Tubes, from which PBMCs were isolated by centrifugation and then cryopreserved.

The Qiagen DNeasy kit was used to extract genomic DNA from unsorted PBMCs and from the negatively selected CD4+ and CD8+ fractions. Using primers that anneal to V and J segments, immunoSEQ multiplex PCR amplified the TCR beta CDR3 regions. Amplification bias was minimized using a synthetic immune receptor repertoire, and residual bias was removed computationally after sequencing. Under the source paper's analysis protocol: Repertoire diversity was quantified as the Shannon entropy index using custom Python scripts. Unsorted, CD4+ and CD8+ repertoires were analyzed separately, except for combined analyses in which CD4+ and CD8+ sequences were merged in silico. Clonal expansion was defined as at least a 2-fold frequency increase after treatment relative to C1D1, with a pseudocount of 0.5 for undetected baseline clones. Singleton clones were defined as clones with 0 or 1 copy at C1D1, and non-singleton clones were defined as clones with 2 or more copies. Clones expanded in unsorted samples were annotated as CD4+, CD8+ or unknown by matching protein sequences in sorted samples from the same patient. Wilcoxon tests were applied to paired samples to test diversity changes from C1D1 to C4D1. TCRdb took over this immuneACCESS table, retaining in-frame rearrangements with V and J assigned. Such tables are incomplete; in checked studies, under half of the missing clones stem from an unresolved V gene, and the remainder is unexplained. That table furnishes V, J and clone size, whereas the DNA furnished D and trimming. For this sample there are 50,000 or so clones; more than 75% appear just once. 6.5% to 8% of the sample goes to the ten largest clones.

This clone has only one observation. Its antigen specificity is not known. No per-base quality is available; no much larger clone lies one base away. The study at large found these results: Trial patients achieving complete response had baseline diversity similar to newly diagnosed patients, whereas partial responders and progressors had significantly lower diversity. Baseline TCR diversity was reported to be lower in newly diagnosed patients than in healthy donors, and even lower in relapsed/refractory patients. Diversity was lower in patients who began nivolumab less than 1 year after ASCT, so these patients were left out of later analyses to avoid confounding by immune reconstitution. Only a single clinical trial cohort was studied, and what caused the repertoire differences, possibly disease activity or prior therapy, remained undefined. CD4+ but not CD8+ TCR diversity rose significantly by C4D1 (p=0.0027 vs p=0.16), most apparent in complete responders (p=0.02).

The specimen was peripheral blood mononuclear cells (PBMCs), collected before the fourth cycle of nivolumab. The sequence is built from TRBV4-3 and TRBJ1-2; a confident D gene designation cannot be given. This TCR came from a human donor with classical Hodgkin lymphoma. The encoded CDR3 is CASSQDRVNYGYTF. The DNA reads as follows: TGCGCCAGCAGCCAAGATAGGGTAAACTATGGCTACACCTTC.